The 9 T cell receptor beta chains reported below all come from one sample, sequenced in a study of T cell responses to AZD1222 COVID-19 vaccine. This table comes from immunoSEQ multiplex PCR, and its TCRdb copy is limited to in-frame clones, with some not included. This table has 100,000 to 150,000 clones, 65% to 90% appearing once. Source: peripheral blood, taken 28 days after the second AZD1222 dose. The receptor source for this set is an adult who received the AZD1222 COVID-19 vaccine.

CDR3 DNA sequence: TGTGCCAGCAGCCAAGTGACTCCAGCAGGTAACGGGGAGCTGTTTTTT. Translated, it gives CASSQVTPAGNGELFF. V is TRBV3-1 (or the pseudogene TRBV3-2) and J is TRBJ2-2; no firm D call. V lost 1 base to trimming and J lost 7 bases, with 16 bases between them. This CDR3 has 16 amino acids. Per germline, CDR1 LGHDT and CDR2 YNNKEL (reference sequence).

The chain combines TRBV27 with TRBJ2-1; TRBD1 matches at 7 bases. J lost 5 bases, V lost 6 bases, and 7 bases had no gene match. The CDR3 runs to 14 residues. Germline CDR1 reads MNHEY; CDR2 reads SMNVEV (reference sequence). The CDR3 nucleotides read TGTGCCAGCAGGACAGGGATATTTGACAATGAGCAGTTCTTC. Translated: CASRTGIFDNEQFF.

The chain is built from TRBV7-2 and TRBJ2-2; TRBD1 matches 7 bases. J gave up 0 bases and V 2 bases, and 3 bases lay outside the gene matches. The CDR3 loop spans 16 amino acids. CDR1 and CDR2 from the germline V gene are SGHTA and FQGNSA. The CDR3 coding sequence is TGTGCCAGCAGCTTATTAGGGACAGCGAACACCGGGGAGCTGTTTTTT. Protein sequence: CASSLLGTANTGELFF.

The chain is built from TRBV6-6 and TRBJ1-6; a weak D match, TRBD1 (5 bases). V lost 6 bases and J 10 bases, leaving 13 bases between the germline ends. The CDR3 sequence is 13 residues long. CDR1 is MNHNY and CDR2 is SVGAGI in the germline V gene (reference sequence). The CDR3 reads CASSPRGGSPLHF. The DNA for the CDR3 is TGTGCCAGCAGCCCCCGGGGGGGATCACCCCTCCACTTT.

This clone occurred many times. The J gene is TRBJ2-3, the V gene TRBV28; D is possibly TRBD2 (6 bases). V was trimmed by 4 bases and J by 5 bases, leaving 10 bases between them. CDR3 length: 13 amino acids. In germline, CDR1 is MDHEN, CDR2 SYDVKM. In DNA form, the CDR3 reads TGTGCCAGCAGTTCCGGGGAGGTAGATACGCAGTATTTT. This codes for CASSSGEVDTQYF.

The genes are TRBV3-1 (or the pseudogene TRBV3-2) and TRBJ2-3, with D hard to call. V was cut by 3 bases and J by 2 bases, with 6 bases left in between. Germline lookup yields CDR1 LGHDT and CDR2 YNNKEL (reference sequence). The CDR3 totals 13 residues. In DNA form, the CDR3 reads TGTGCCAGCAGCCATCCCTACACAGATACGCAGTATTTT. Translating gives CASSHPYTDTQYF.

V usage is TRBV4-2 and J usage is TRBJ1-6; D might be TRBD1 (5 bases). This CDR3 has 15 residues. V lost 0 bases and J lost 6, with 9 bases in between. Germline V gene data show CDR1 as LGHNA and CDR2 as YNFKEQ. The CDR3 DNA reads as TGTGCCAGCAGCCAAGAGTGGGACTTTAATTCACCCCTCCACTTT. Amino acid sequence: CASSQEWDFNSPLHF.

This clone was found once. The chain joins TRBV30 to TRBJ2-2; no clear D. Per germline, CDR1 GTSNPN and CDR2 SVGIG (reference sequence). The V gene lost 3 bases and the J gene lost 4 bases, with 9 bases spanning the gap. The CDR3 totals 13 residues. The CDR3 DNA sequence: TGTGCCTGGAGCGGATACTCCACCGGGGAGCTGTTTTTT. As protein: CAWSGYSTGELFF.

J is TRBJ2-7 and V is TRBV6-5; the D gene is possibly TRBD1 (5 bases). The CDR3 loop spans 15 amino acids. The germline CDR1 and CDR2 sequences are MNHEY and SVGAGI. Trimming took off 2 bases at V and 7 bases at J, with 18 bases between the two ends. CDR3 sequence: CASSYEFQGLREQYF. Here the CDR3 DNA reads TGTGCCAGCAGTTACGAGTTCCAGGGCTTAAGGGAGCAGTACTTC.